This T cell receptor (beta chain) was captured in a study of regulatory and conventional T cells in breast cancer (dated by TCRdb to the mid-2010s). A remark on this clonotype: This clone's antigen is unknown. Base-call qualities are not available, and no considerably larger clone is one nucleotide away.

There are 17 amino acids in the CDR3, from cysteine to phenylalanine inclusive. Only the CDR3 portion is preserved as DNA: 51 bases, with reading frame beginning at the first base. The junction shows trimming of 2 bases on V and 0 bases on J, and the gene matches do not reach 7 bases of it. The germline V gene yields MGHRA for CDR1 and YSYEKL for CDR2. Library preparation used PCR. Sequencer: Illumina MiSeq. TCRdb itself trimmed the public reads at Q25 with fastp, ran MiXCR and retained productive beta chains. CDR3 protein sequences are deduplicated, and each keeps its most common genes and DNA. The sample table records roughly 16,000 distinct CDR3 sequences; around a third of these occur just once. The ten top clones hold approximately 1.5% of the sample.

The TCR comes from a female donor in good health. The chain uses TRBV4-1 and TRBJ2-7; 10 middle bases align to TRBD1. The specimen sequenced was conventional T cells from blood. The CDR3 protein sequence reads: CASSQREGQGLSYEQYF. The nucleotide sequence is given as TGCGCCAGCAGCCAAAGGGAGGGACAGGGGCTCTCCTACGAGCAGTACTTC.